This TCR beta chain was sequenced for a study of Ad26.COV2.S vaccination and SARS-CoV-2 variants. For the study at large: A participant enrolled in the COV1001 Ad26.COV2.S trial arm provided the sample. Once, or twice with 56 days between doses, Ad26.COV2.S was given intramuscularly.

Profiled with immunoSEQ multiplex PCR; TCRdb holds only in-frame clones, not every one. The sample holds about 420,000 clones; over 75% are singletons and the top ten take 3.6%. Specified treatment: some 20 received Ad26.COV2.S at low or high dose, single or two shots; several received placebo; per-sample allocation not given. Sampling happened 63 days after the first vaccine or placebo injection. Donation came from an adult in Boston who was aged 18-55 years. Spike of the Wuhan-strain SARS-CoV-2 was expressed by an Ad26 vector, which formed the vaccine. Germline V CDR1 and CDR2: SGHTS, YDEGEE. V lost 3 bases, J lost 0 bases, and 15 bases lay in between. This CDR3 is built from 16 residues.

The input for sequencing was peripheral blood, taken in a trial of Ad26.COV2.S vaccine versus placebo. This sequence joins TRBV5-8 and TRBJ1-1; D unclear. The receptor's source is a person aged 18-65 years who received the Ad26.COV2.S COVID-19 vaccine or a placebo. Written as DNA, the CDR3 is TGTGCCAGCAGCTGGGAGGGTAGGCCTTTGAACACTGAAGCTTTCTTT. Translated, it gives CASSWEGRPLNTEAFF.